This note documents a single TCR beta chain sequence. Methods used by the authors: Estimated nucleated cell counts came from reference gene primer amplification. Profiling relied on immunoSEQ multiplex PCR, and the TCRdb table lists in-frame clones only, not all of them. The V and J calls and the clone size are those of that table, but D and trimming were determined from the DNA. The sample includes some 270,000 clones, around nine tenths of them seen just once. Per the germline V gene, CDR1 is KGHDR and CDR2 is SFDVKD. The CDR3 is 13 residues long. Trimming cost V 11 bases and J 3 bases, with 12 bases left between them. The source of the sample is a study of blood T cell repertoires in COVID-19. In the study overall: Acute and convalescent COVID-19 specimens originated in the United States, Italy and Spain. Nucleic acid was either cDNA or gDNA, and it came from T cells, B-cell-depleted T cells, or PBMCs.

Sample: peripheral blood. This clonotype was obtained from a woman in her fifties or sixties who had recovered from COVID-19. V usage is TRBV24-1 and J usage is TRBJ2-2; possible D gene TRBD2, 6 bases. The CDR3 spells CASRDFYTGELFF. CDR3 DNA sequence: TGTGCCAGCAGGGACTTCTACACCGGGGAGCTGTTTTTT.